A selection of T cell receptor beta chains follows, all from one sample in a study of cytomegalovirus exposure and HLA in healthy donors. The table came from immunoSEQ multiplex PCR; TCRdb's copy has only in-frame clones and leaves some out. The sample consists of approximately 59,000 clones, approximately 67% of them appearing once. The specimen was PBMCs. The receptors here all came from a young man in good health and CMV-seronegative. CDR3s include the opening cysteine and the closing phenylalanine or tryptophan. The D gene is left open where the match is weak. Size is stated for part of the rows, as once, few or many counts, or as a class when the clone is expanded.

j_call cdr3_length d_call v_call clone_size cdr3_aa cdr3_nt
TRBJ1-1 13 - TRBV5-4 few CASSLETNTEAFF TGTGCCAGCAGCTTGGAGACTAACACTGAAGCTTTCTTT
TRBJ1-2 11 - TRBV5-4 few CASSYSRGYTF TGTGCCAGCAGCTACTCGCGAGGCTACACCTTC
TRBJ2-3 17 - TRBV11-2 - CASSSKSRRTSTDTQYF TGTGCCAGCAGCTCCAAAAGCAGGCGCACTAGCACAGATACGCAGTATTTT
TRBJ1-2 13 TRBD1 TRBV30 - CAWSAGQAGGYTF TGTGCCTGGAGTGCGGGACAGGCGGGTGGCTACACCTTC
TRBJ2-5 12 TRBD1 TRBV29-1 few CSVVRQGETQYF TGCAGCGTTGTTCGACAGGGCGAGACCCAGTACTTC
TRBJ2-7 17 TRBD2 TRBV5-1 - CASSLGSQRGRGGEQYF TGCGCCAGCAGCTTGGGGTCCCAGCGGGGGCGCGGGGGCGAGCAGTACTTC
TRBJ2-5 17 TRBD1 TRBV5-4 - CASSSRSTGAHQETQYF TGTGCCAGCAGCTCGAGATCAACAGGGGCCCACCAAGAGACCCAGTACTTC
TRBJ1-1 14 - TRBV5-1 - CASSLEARGTEAFF TGCGCCAGCAGCTTGGAGGCCAGGGGCACTGAAGCTTTCTTT
TRBJ2-1 13 TRBD2 TRBV30 - CAWRGRGGNEQFF TGTGCCTGGAGAGGGCGGGGGGGCAATGAGCAGTTCTTC
TRBJ2-1 14 - TRBV14 few CASSQEGGEDEQFF TGTGCCAGCAGCCAAGAAGGGGGGGAAGATGAGCAGTTCTTC
TRBJ2-5 13 - TRBV30 few CAWSRRERETQYF TGTGCCTGGAGCCGGCGCGAGAGGGAGACCCAGTACTTC
TRBJ2-1 14 TRBD1 TRBV30 - CAWSAVSGGNEQFF TGTGCCTGGAGTGCTGTATCAGGGGGCAATGAGCAGTTCTTC
TRBJ2-7 15 TRBD2 TRBV7-8 - CASSLVLAGARRQYF TGTGCCAGCAGCTTAGTCTTAGCGGGGGCCCGTAGGCAGTACTTC
TRBJ1-4 15 TRBD1 TRBV13 - CASSLWGQGSEKLFF TGTGCCAGCAGCTTATGGGGACAGGGGAGCGAAAAACTGTTTTTT
TRBJ1-1 14 - TRBV6-1 - CASSEAGRGTEAFF TGTGCCAGCAGTGAGGCGGGTCGGGGGACTGAAGCTTTCTTT
TRBJ1-4 11 - TRBV2 few CASGVPGRLFF TGTGCCAGCGGCGTGCCGGGGAGACTGTTTTTT
TRBJ2-7 15 TRBD1 TRBV6-6 - CASNAGTGVLYEQYF TGTGCCAGCAACGCAGGGACAGGGGTTCTCTACGAGCAGTACTTC
TRBJ2-2 13 - TRBV29-1 - CSVLPSAGGELFF TGCAGCGTTCTCCCTAGCGCCGGCGGGGAGCTGTTTTTT
TRBJ2-1 14 TRBD2 TRBV19 - CASSTAGGSNEQFF TGTGCCAGTAGCACAGCGGGGGGCTCCAATGAGCAGTTCTTC
TRBJ2-3 16 TRBD2 TRBV7-9 - CASSTSGGPFTDTQYF TGTGCCAGCAGCACTAGCGGGGGCCCCTTCACAGATACGCAGTATTTT
TRBJ2-1 12 - TRBV19 - CASSISYNEQFF TGTGCCAGTAGTATCAGTTACAATGAGCAGTTCTTC
TRBJ2-2 15 - TRBV13 few CASSSQGGDTGELFF TGTGCCAGCAGCTCACAGGGTGGGGACACCGGGGAGCTGTTTTTT
TRBJ2-7 13 TRBD1 TRBV9 - CASSPGQGYEQYF TGTGCCAGCAGTCCGGGACAGGGGTACGAGCAGTACTTC
TRBJ1-1 12 - TRBV10-3 - CAISSGETEAFF TGTGCCATCTCCTCGGGGGAGACTGAAGCTTTCTTT
TRBJ1-6 15 TRBD1 TRBV9 - CASSAQQGLNSPLHF TGTGCCAGCAGCGCCCAACAGGGGCTGAATTCACCCCTCCACTTT
TRBJ1-1 16 TRBD1 TRBV18 - CASSPGQGVRNTEAFF TGTGCCAGCTCACCAGGTCAGGGGGTAAGGAACACTGAAGCTTTCTTT
TRBJ2-4 13 TRBD1 TRBV6-1 few CASTGQGGNIQYF TGTGCCAGCACTGGACAGGGTGGGAACATTCAGTACTTC
TRBJ1-3 15 TRBD1 TRBV15 - CATRQQGATGNTIYF TGTGCCACCAGGCAACAGGGGGCAACTGGAAACACCATATATTTT
TRBJ1-5 15 - TRBV6-5 - CASRSDTYTHQPQHF TGTGCCAGCAGATCGGACACCTACACCCATCAGCCCCAGCATTTT
TRBJ1-2 15 - TRBV19 few CASSIDPRAAYGYTF TGTGCCAGTAGTATCGACCCGAGGGCGGCCTATGGCTACACCTTC
TRBJ2-1 14 - TRBV15 - CATSFNRGPNEQFF TGTGCCACCTCCTTCAACCGAGGGCCCAATGAGCAGTTCTTC
TRBJ2-7 13 TRBD1 TRBV10-3 - CAITGQGAGEQYF TGTGCCATCACGGGACAGGGGGCGGGCGAGCAGTACTTC
TRBJ2-1 17 - TRBV4-1 - CASSQGYGNAAYNEQFF TGCGCCAGCAGCCAAGGATACGGCAACGCGGCCTACAATGAGCAGTTCTTC
TRBJ2-2 14 - TRBV29-1 - CSVEGQWNTGELFF TGCAGCGTTGAGGGGCAGTGGAACACCGGGGAGCTGTTTTTT
TRBJ2-5 13 TRBD2 TRBV6-1 few CASETSGGETQYF TGTGCCAGCGAGACTAGCGGGGGGGAGACCCAGTACTTC
TRBJ1-6 13 - TRBV6-1 few CASVEGRDSPLHF TGTGCCAGCGTGGAGGGGAGAGATTCACCCCTCCACTTT
TRBJ2-3 15 - TRBV4-1 - CASSQVQGRTDTQYF TGCGCCAGCAGCCAAGTGCAGGGGAGAACAGATACGCAGTATTTT
TRBJ1-5 13 TRBD1 TRBV29-1 - CSAGTGGNQPQHF TGCAGCGCAGGGACAGGGGGCAATCAGCCCCAGCATTTT
TRBJ1-4 14 - TRBV25-1 once CASSEAATNEKLFF TGTGCCAGCAGTGAAGCGGCAACTAATGAAAAACTGTTTTTT
TRBJ2-7 13 TRBD2 TRBV30 - CAWSPRGAYEQYF TGTGCCTGGAGCCCTCGGGGGGCCTACGAGCAGTACTTC
TRBJ2-1 16 - TRBV6-4 - CASSEGGYRAVREQFF TGTGCCAGCAGTGAGGGCGGTTACAGGGCGGTTCGTGAGCAGTTCTTC
TRBJ2-5 14 TRBD1 TRBV7-2 - CASSPRQGSETQYF TGTGCCAGCAGCCCCCGACAGGGGAGTGAGACCCAGTACTTC
TRBJ1-1 15 - TRBV9 - CASSVVRGSGTEAFF TGTGCCAGCAGCGTAGTTAGGGGAAGTGGCACTGAAGCTTTCTTT
TRBJ2-1 10 - TRBV29-1 - CSVPGLEQFF TGCAGCGTTCCGGGACTCGAGCAGTTCTTC
TRBJ1-2 14 TRBD1 TRBV5-1 - CASSPDRANYGYTF TGCGCCAGCAGCCCCGACAGGGCTAACTATGGCTACACCTTC
TRBJ1-6 14 - TRBV2 - CASSEGGGGSPLHF TGTGCCAGCAGTGAGGGTGGGGGAGGTTCACCCCTCCACTTT
TRBJ1-1 13 - TRBV27 - CASSYTLNTEAFF TGTGCCAGCAGTTACACCCTGAACACTGAAGCTTTCTTT
TRBJ1-1 13 - TRBV6-1 - CASRRYSNTEAFF TGTGCCAGCAGGAGGTACTCGAACACTGAAGCTTTCTTT
TRBJ2-3 15 - TRBV7-9 - CASSFRGRSTDTQYF TGTGCCAGCAGCTTCAGGGGCCGGAGCACAGATACGCAGTATTTT
TRBJ2-5 13 TRBD1 TRBV29-1 - CSVEGTAQETQYF TGCAGCGTTGAGGGGACAGCCCAAGAGACCCAGTACTTC
TRBJ2-7 13 - TRBV4-2 - CASSPTTGSEQYF TGTGCCAGCAGCCCGACGACGGGGTCCGAGCAGTACTTC
TRBJ2-5 14 - TRBV5-6 few CASSLDSFQETQYF TGTGCCAGCAGCCTCGACAGCTTCCAAGAGACCCAGTACTTC
TRBJ2-3 19 TRBD2 TRBV6-1 - CASSESKAWTSGLTDTQYF TGTGCCAGCAGTGAATCTAAAGCCTGGACTAGCGGACTCACAGATACGCAGTATTTT
TRBJ1-5 15 - TRBV13 - CASSLRIGGNQPQHF TGTGCCAGCAGCTTACGTATAGGGGGCAATCAGCCCCAGCATTTT
TRBJ2-5 16 TRBD1 TRBV5-1 few CASSLGYRGALETQYF TGCGCCAGCAGCTTGGGGTACAGGGGGGCGCTGGAGACCCAGTACTTC
TRBJ1-2 14 - TRBV5-1 - CASSLVQANYGYTF TGCGCCAGCAGCTTGGTTCAGGCTAACTATGGCTACACCTTC
TRBJ2-1 12 TRBD1 TRBV30 - CAWSVQGQKQFF TGTGCCTGGAGTGTACAGGGACAGAAGCAGTTCTTC
TRBJ1-2 15 - TRBV6-6 few CASSVNGQSNYGYTF TGTGCCAGCAGTGTGAATGGACAGAGTAACTATGGCTACACCTTC
TRBJ1-2 15 - TRBV4-1 - CASSVSDSPLGGYTF TGCGCCAGCAGCGTGTCCGACTCTCCGCTTGGGGGCTACACCTTC